This record looks at one T cell receptor (beta chain) sequence and its context. What this receptor recognizes is not known. No quality values exist for individual bases; no much larger clone is one base distant. This specimen's time point label, interpreted: recipient (host-origin) PBMCs collected before allo-HCT. The library was made by the immunoSEQ multiplex PCR assay. TCRbeta CDR3 sequencing was done by Adaptive Biotechnologies at survey depth, reporting CDR3 sequences, V/J genes, productive frequency and template counts. TCR beta CDR3 regions were amplified from genomic DNA rather than RNA. Per the source publication's procedure: Jensen-Shannon divergence was used to quantify pairwise repertoire overlap between tissues, with a value of 1 meaning complete divergence and a value of 0 meaning identical repertoires. Tissues were clustered by single-linkage agglomerative hierarchical clustering of pairwise JSD values, and the clustering results were displayed as dendrograms. All patient samples were analyzed with GLIPH2 using simulation_depth 1000, kmer_min_depth 3 and cdr3_length_cutoff 8, and only groups containing more than two unique CDR3s were kept. A standardized tissue-overlap score was calculated by extrapolating Jaccard GLIPH-group overlap across patients to a standard repertoire size of 1000 clones. Associations of diversity with clinical or experimental variables used linear mixed-effect models with tissue fixed effects and individual random effects. Sourced from immuneACCESS, this table was stored by TCRdb with only in-frame sequences that have V and J called. A share of the clones is absent; for the studies checked, an unresolved V gene accounts for under half, and the remainder has no known explanation. V and J calls and clone size are given by that table; D and trimming were obtained from the DNA. This sample comprises about 43,000 clones, about nine tenths of them detected only once. Of the sample, about 4% falls within the top ten clones.

These data originate in a study of tissue T cells after allogeneic stem cell transplantation (dated by TCRdb to between 2020 and 2023). For context, the study as a whole: About 7 adult allo-HCT recipients with steroid-refractory GVHD were prospectively enrolled in a research-autopsy study over an approximately 3-year period. Every GVHD patient got a graft from a donor, with four grafts unmodified and three CD34-selected to deplete T cells. Every GVHD patient had gastrointestinal GVHD and was given several lines of GVHD-directed therapy, and 5 or 6 of the GVHD patients also had skin involvement. Pre-transplant PBMCs were of recipient origin and were available from four or five GVHD patients. In viably preserved blood and marrow, CD3+ T cells were flow-sorted if cell numbers allowed, whereas smaller samples went directly to DNA extraction. TCR beta repertoires were profiled across many tissues obtained from research autopsies of patients with and without GVHD, as well as in mouse models of GVHD. On the human side, the study was prospective and observational, with no blinding or randomization. Beyond this particular receptor, the publication reports: The study did not determine which tissue TCRs were alloreactive or antigen-specific, and some clones might have been persisting host cells. Only a few T cell clones appeared in more than one patient, yet motif-based clustering showed tissue-specific repertoire signatures that were shared between patients. Within patients, how anatomically similar tissues were was a major factor shaping TCR repertoire composition, regardless of disease or transplant status. The patient cohort was small and clinically heterogeneous, and sampling depth was acknowledged as a limitation. In both patients and mice, only a limited portion of the TCR repertoire detected in tissues was captured by blood and spleen T cells.

V is clipped by 5 bases and J by 4 bases, and the sequence between their germline boundaries is 15 bases long. Inclusive of the bounding cysteine and phenylalanine, the CDR3 is 15 residues long. This entry keeps only the CDR3 DNA: 45 bases, framed from base 1. As encoded in the germline V gene, CDR1 is MDHEN while CDR2 is SYDVKM. The chain is encoded by TRBV28 joined to TRBJ2-1, with no reliable assignment of the D segment. The sequences come from blood, collected before transplantation. This clonotype was sampled from a woman aged 35-75 years who later had graft-versus-host disease after an allogeneic stem cell transplant. The CDR3: CASSPPPPNYNEQFF. The bases are TGTGCCAGCAGTCCCCCTCCTCCCAATTACAATGAGCAGTTCTTC.